The present T cell receptor beta chain was sequenced within a study of regulatory T cells in long-lasting Graves disease. Findings and caveats of the study: Newly diagnosed patients shared more than 750 public clonotypes; persistent patients shared approximately 2,900.

Through Arm-PCR of CDR3 regions and iRepertoire HTBI primers, TCR beta libraries were built. TCRdb redid the calling of the multiplex PCR reads with MiXCR, one entry per CDR3 protein. The sample lists fewer than 550,000 distinct CDR3 sequences, around 15% occurring once. Concerning this clonotype itself: The antigen is not known.

Sample time point: newly diagnosed GD, antithyroid drugs for less than 3 months. PBMC RNA served as the TCR library source. There are 14 residues in the CDR3. In germline, CDR1 is DFQATT, CDR2 SNEGSKA (reference sequence). Trimming pared 3 bases from V and 5 bases from J, leaving 14 bases between. These data were also filed under a second study, of T cells in Graves' hyperthyroidism and ophthalmopathy.

This clonotype was sampled from a woman between 18 and 30 years old with Graves disease. This chain links TRBV20-1 with TRBJ1-5, with a weak D call TRBD1 (5 bases). The source was peripheral blood mononuclear cells (PBMCs), collected at new diagnosis, from a patient treated with antithyroid drugs. DNA for the CDR3: TGCAGTGCTAGGATCCCGGGGGGGGATCAGCCCCAGCATTTT. Residues: CSARIPGGDQPQHF.